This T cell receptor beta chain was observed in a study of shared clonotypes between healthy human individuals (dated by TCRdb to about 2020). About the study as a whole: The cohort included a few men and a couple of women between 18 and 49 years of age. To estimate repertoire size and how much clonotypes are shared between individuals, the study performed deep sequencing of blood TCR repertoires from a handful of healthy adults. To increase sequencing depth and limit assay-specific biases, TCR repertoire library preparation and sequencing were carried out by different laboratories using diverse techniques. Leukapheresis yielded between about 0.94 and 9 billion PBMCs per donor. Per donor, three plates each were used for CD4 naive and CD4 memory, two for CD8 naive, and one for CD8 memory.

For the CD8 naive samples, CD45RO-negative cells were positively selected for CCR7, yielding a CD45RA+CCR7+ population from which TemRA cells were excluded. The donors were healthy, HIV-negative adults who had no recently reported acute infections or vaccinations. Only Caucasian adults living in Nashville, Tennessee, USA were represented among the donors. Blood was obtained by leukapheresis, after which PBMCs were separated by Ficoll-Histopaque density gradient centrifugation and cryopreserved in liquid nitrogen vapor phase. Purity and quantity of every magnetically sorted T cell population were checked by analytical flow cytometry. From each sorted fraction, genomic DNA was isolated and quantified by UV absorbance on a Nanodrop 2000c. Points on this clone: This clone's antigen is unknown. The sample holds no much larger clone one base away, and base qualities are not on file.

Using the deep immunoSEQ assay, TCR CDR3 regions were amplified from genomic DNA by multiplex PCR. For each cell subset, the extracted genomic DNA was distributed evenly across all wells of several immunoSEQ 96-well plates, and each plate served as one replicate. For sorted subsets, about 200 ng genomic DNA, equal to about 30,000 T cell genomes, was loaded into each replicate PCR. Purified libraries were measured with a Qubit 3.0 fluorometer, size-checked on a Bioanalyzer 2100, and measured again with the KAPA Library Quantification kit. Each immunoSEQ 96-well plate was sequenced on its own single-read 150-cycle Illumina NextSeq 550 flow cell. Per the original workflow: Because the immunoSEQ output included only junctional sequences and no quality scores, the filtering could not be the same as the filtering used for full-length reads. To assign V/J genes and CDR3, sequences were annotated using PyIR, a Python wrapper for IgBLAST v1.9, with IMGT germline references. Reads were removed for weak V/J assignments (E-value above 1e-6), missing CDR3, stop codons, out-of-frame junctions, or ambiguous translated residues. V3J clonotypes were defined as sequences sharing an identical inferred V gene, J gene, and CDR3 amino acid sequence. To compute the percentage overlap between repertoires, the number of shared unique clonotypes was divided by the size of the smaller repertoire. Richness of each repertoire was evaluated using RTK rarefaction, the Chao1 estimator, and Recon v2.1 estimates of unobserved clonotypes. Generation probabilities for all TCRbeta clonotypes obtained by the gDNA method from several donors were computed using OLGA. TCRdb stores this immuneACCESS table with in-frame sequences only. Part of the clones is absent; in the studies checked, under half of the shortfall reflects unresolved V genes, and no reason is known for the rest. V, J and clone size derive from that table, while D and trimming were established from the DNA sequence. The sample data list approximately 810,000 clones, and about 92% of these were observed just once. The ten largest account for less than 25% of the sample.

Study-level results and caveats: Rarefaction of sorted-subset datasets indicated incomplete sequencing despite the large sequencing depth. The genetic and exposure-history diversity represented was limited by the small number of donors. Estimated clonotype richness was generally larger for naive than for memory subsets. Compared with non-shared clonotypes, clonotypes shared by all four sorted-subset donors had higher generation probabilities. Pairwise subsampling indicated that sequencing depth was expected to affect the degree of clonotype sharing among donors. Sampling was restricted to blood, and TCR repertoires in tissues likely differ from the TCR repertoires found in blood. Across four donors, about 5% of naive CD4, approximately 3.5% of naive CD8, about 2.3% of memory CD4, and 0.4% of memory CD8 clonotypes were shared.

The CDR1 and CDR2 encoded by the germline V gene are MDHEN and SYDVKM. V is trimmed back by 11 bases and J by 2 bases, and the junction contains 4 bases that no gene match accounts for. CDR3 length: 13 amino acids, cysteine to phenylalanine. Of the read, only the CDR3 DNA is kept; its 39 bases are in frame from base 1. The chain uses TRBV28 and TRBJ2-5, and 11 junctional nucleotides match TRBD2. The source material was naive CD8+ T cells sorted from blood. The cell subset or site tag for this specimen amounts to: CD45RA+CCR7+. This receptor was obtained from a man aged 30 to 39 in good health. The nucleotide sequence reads TGTGCCTCTAGCGGGAGGACTCAAGAGACCCAGTACTTC. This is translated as CASSGRTQETQYF.